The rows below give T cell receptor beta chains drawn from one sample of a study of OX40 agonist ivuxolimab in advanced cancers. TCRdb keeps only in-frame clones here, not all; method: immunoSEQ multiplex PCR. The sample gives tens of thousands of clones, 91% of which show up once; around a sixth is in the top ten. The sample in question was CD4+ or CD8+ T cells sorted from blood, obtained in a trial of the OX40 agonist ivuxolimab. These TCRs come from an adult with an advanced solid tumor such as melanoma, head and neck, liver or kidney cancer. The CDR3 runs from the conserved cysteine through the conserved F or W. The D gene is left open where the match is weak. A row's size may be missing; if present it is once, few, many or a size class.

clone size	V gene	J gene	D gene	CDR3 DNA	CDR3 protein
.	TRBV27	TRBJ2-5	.	TGTGCCAGCAGTTTATCGGGGGTTCGAGAGACCCAGTACTTC	CASSLSGVRETQYF
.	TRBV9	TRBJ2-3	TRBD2	TGTGCCAGCGCGCCGGGACTAGATAGCACAGATACGCAGTATTTT	CASAPGLDSTDTQYF
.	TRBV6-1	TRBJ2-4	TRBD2	TGTGCCAGCAGTGAACGGGAGGAGAGAAACATTCAGTACTTC	CASSEREERNIQYF
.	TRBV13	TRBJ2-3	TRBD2	TGTGCCAGCAGCCATAGCGGGGCGAGCACAGATACGCAGTATTTT	CASSHSGASTDTQYF
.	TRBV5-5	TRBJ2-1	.	TGTGCCAGCAGAGTTTGGGTGGGCAATGAGCAGTTCTTC	CASRVWVGNEQFF
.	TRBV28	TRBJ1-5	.	TGTGCCAGCATCAACGGGCAGGGGCCTCAGCCCCAGCATTTT	CASINGQGPQPQHF
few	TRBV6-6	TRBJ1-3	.	TGTGCCAGCAGTTACTCTAGGATCTCTGGAAACACCATATATTTT	CASSYSRISGNTIYF
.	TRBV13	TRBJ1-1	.	TGTGCCAGCAGCTTAGGCCTCCAGGGCAACACTGAAGCTTTCTTT	CASSLGLQGNTEAFF
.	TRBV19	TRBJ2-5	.	TGTGCCAGTAGGGAGGAGGCAGGGTCTTTAGAGACCCAGTACTTC	CASREEAGSLETQYF
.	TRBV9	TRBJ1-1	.	TGTGCCAGCAGCGTAGAAGGGGACACTGAAGCTTTCTTT	CASSVEGDTEAFF
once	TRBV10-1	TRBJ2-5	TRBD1	TGCGCCAGCAGCTTTGGGACAGGTCAAGAGACCCAGTACTTC	CASSFGTGQETQYF
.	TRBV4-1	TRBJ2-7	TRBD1	TGCGCCAGCAGCCAATCGGACAGGGGGCACTACGAGCAGTACTTC	CASSQSDRGHYEQYF
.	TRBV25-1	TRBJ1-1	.	TGTGCCAGCGGTCATTACGGGCCCCTGAAGCAAGCTTTCTTT	CASGHYGPLKQAFF
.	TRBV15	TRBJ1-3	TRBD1	TGTGCCACCACGACAGGGGGCGAAAACACCATATATTTT	CATTTGGENTIYF
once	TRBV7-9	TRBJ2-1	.	TGTGCCAGCAGCGAAAGCTCCTACAATGAGCAGTTCTTC	CASSESSYNEQFF
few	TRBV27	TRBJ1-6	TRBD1	TGTGCCAGCAGTACCTTAAGACAGGGGGCGAATTCACCCCTCCACTTT	CASSTLRQGANSPLHF
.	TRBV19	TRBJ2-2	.	TGTGCCAGTAGTATGAAGAGCACCGGGGAGCTGTTTTTT	CASSMKSTGELFF
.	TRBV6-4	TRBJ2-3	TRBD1	TGTGCCAGCAGTGAGCAGGGGGCGCCCGTAGATACGCAGTATTTT	CASSEQGAPVDTQYF
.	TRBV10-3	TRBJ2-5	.	TGTGCCATCAGTGAGAACGGGGACGAGACCCAGTACTTC	CAISENGDETQYF
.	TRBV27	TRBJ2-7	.	TGTGCCAGCAGTCCCGGACACCTAAACGAGCAGTACTTC	CASSPGHLNEQYF
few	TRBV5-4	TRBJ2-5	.	TGTGCCAGCAGCTTGAGCGACCCCGGGGCCCAGTACTTC	CASSLSDPGAQYF
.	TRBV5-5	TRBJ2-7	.	TGTGCCAGCAGCTTGGTACAGGCCTACTACGAGCAGTACTTC	CASSLVQAYYEQYF
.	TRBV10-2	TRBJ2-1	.	TGCGCCAGCAGTGACAGCTCCTACAATGAGCAGTTCTTC	CASSDSSYNEQFF
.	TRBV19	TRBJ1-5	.	TGTGCCAGTAGTATGTGGACAGTGAGCAATCAGCCCCAGCATTTT	CASSMWTVSNQPQHF
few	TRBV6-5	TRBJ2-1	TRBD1	TGTGCCAGCAGTTACGGACAGGAGGCTAACAATGAGCAGTTCTTC	CASSYGQEANNEQFF
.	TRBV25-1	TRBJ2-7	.	TGTGCCAGCAAGGGGTCCTACGAGCAGTACTTC	CASKGSYEQYF
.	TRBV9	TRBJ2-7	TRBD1	TGTGCCAGCAGCCCCGACCCCGGGACAGGACCCTACGAGCAGTACTTC	CASSPDPGTGPYEQYF
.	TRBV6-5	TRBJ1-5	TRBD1	TGTGCCAGCAGTTCGGGACAGGGAGGTCAGCCCCAGCATTTT	CASSSGQGGQPQHF
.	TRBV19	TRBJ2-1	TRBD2	TGTGCCAGTAATGTAGGGACTAGCGGGGCCAATGAGCAGTTCTTC	CASNVGTSGANEQFF
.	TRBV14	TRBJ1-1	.	TGTGCCAGCAGCCCTAGGACAGATGGGGAAGCTTTCTTT	CASSPRTDGEAFF
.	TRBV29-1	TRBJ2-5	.	TGCAGCGTTGAAGGGTCCGGCGGCGTGCAGGGAGGTTGGGAGACCCAGTACTTC	CSVEGSGGVQGGWETQYF
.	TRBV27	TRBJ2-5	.	TGTGCCAGCAGTTTATATGGGCGGGAGACCCAGTACTTC	CASSLYGRETQYF
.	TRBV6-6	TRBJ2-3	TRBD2	TGTGCCAGCGGTTTAGCGGGAAACACAGATACGCAGTATTTT	CASGLAGNTDTQYF
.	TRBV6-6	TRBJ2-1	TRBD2	TGTGCCAGCAGTCTTAGCGGGGGGGCCCATGAGCAGTTCTTC	CASSLSGGAHEQFF
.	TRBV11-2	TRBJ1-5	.	TGTGCCAGCAGCCGCTACGGGGATGAGCCCCAGCATTTT	CASSRYGDEPQHF
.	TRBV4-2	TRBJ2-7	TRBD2	TGTGCCAGCAGCGCTGGACTAGCGGGGGACGAGCAGTACTTC	CASSAGLAGDEQYF
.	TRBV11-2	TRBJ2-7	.	TGTGCCAGCAGCGAGATGGGAAGTTCCTACGAGCAGTACTTC	CASSEMGSSYEQYF
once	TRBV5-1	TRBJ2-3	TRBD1	TGCGCCAGCTCCTCGACAGGGCAGCAAACCATACTCACAGATACGCAGTATTTT	CASSSTGQQTILTDTQYF
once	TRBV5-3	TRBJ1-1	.	TGTGCCAGCAGCTTGGGCGGGTTCAACCATGAAGCTTTCTTT	CASSLGGFNHEAFF
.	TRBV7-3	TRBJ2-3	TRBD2	TGTGCCAGCAGCTTAAAGGCTAGCGGGGGTGCTCCTAGCACAGATACGCAGTATTTT	CASSLKASGGAPSTDTQYF